The 20 T cell receptor beta chains below were found in one sample sequenced in a study of T cells in Graves' hyperthyroidism and ophthalmopathy. Researchers took RNA transcripts and amplified the TCR beta CDR3 regions from them. A first-round RT-PCR of the TCR CDR3 used the HTBI primer set. Using its own MiXCR run on the multiplex PCR reads, TCRdb lists one record per CDR3 protein. The sample shows almost 250,000 distinct CDR3 sequences, about 24% of them seen only once. The source material was blood. The receptors originated from a middle-aged woman with Graves' ophthalmopathy.

This clonotype came up many times. The genes are TRBV12-3 or TRBV12-4 and TRBJ1-2; tentatively, D is TRBD1 (5 bases). The CDR3 contains 16 residues. The ends were cut back, 7 bases at V and 6 bases at J, with 24 bases in the middle. The CDR3 bases are TGTGCCAGCACCGCTGGAGCAGGGAGCTGGCGGAATGGCTACACCTTC. Translated: CASTAGAGSWRNGYTF.

This clonotype was seen many times. The chain couples TRBV12-3 or TRBV12-4 to TRBJ2-2; 8 bases agree with TRBD2. The CDR3 sequence is 16 residues long. Trimming at V came to 1 base and at J to 4 bases, leaving 5 bases not matched to a gene. CDR3 DNA sequence: TGTGCCAGCAGTTTAGGGGTAGCGGGATTCACCGGGGAGCTGTTTTTT. It specifies CASSLGVAGFTGELFF.

This clonotype has ten or more counts. The chain recombines TRBV29-1 with TRBJ2-7; D unclear. Trimming took off 0 bases at V and 1 base at J, with 10 bases between the two ends. The CDR3 is made up of 14 amino acids. Germline assignment: CDR1 SQVTM and CDR2 ANQGSEA. CDR3: CSVEDRAESYEQYF. In nucleotides, the CDR3 is TGCAGCGTTGAAGATCGGGCAGAATCCTACGAGCAGTACTTC.

This clonotype appeared many times. The V gene is TRBV10-3, the J gene TRBJ2-7; 8 bases fit TRBD1. The CDR3 sequence is 14 residues long. Germline lookup yields CDR1 ENHRY and CDR2 SYGVKD. J gave up 0 bases and V 4 bases, and 2 bases lay outside the gene matches. CDR3 amino acids: CAISGTGSSYEQYF. The CDR3 DNA reads as TGTGCCATCAGTGGGACAGGGAGCTCCTACGAGCAGTACTTC.

This clonotype appeared many times. The CDR3 sequence: CASSFGASTTGNTIYF. The CDR3 DNA follows: TGCGCCAGCAGCTTCGGGGCCAGTACTACTGGAAACACCATATATTTT. The V call is TRBV5-1, the J call TRBJ1-3; maybe TRBD1 (5 bases). Germline CDR1 and CDR2: SGHRS and YFSETQ. V gave up 2 bases and J gave up 2 bases, with 14 bases separating them. This CDR3 has 16 amino acids.

This clonotype was recorded at least ten times. J is TRBJ2-2 and V is TRBV4-1; D uncertain. V lost 2 bases and J 3 bases, leaving 10 bases between the germline ends. The CDR3 has 15 amino acids. CDR1 and CDR2 from the germline V gene are MGHRA and YSYEKL. CDR3 sequence (DNA): TGCGCCAGCAGCCAACCCTCCCTCTACACCGGGGAGCTGTTTTTT. Encoded protein: CASSQPSLYTGELFF.

This clonotype was observed at least ten times. V usage is TRBV6-5 and J usage is TRBJ2-2; no firm D call. Germline V gene sequence: CDR1 MNHEY, CDR2 SVGAGI. V lost 11 bases to trimming and J lost 4 bases, with 14 bases between them. The CDR3 has 13 residues. CDR3 protein: CALQAGFTGELFF. The CDR3 nucleotides are TGTGCCCTTCAGGCCGGATTCACCGGGGAGCTGTTTTTT.

The V and J genes are TRBV19 and TRBJ1-2; tentative D call: TRBD1 (5 bases). This CDR3 region has 13 residues. Trimming took off 4 bases at V and 4 bases at J, with 10 bases between the two ends. The germline V gene has CDR1 LNHDA and CDR2 SQIVND (reference sequence). CDR3 bases: TGTGCCAGTAGTACCACTGACAGCTATGGCTACACCTTC. Translated, it gives CASSTTDSYGYTF.

The chain has TRBV12-3 or TRBV12-4 and TRBJ1-6, with D unresolved. Trimming shortened V by 1 base and J by 13 bases, and 14 bases separated the two germline ends. The CDR3 runs 14 residues. The CDR3 DNA reads TGTGCCAGCAGTTTAGGGACGGCGGCGGTGCCCCTCCACTTT. This gives the protein CASSLGTAAVPLHF.

This clonotype has at least ten counts. The chain combines TRBV7-3 with TRBJ2-2; D remains ambiguous. Germline lookup yields CDR1 SGHTA and CDR2 FQGTGA. V was cut by 5 bases and J by 4 bases, with 8 bases left in between. The CDR3 sequence is 13 residues long. CDR3 sequence reads: CASSLGSTGELFF. The DNA for the CDR3 is TGTGCCAGCAGCCTCGGTAGCACCGGGGAGCTGTTTTTT.

This clonotype was picked up many times. The rearrangement uses TRBV28 and TRBJ2-7; D remains ambiguous. V lost 3 bases to trimming and J lost 5 bases, with 14 bases between them. The V gene's germline CDR1 is MDHEN and CDR2 SYDVKM. The CDR3 length is 14 residues. In DNA, the CDR3 is TGTGCCAGCAGTTTTGCGGCGGAAATCGACGAGCAGTACTTC. Protein sequence: CASSFAAEIDEQYF.

This clonotype was counted at least ten times. CDR3 sequence: CAWIPGKETQYF. The CDR3 DNA is TGTGCCTGGATCCCAGGGAAAGAGACCCAGTACTTC. This chain links TRBV30 with TRBJ2-5; maybe TRBD1 (5 bases). Germline V gene lookup returns CDR1 GTSNPN and CDR2 SVGIG (reference sequence). The CDR3 sequence is 12 residues long. The germline V and J ends were trimmed by 4 bases and 3 bases, with 9 bases remaining between them.

In this sample, this clonotype turned up many times. The J gene is TRBJ1-1, the V gene TRBV5-8, with 7 bases matching TRBD1. The V and J ends lost 0 bases and 0 bases, in that order; junction bases with no gene match: 2. The CDR3 spans 15 residues. Germline CDR1 SGHTS, CDR2 YDEGEE. The CDR3 protein is CASSLADRMNTEAFF. CDR3 nucleotide sequence: TGTGCCAGCAGCTTGGCGGACAGGATGAACACTGAAGCTTTCTTT.

This chain uses TRBV2 with TRBJ2-1, with D perhaps matching TRBD2 (6 bases). Trimming pared 6 bases from V and 4 bases from J, leaving 16 bases between. Germline V gene lookup returns CDR1 SNHLY and CDR2 FYNNEI. This CDR3 region has 15 residues. CDR3 coding DNA: TGTGCCAGCAGCCCCGTTGGTAGCGGTTACAATGAGCAGTTCTTC. Translated: CASSPVGSGYNEQFF.

This clonotype was counted many times. The chain links TRBV9 to TRBJ2-5; 7 nucleotides align to TRBD1. Germline CDR1 SGDLS, CDR2 YYNGEE. This CDR3 has 16 amino acids. Trimming cost V 0 bases and J 4 bases; bases outside gene matches: 9. This chain's CDR3 is CASSVGDRVPGETQYF. The CDR3 region has the DNA TGTGCCAGCAGCGTAGGTGACAGGGTACCCGGAGAGACCCAGTACTTC.

This chain connects TRBV3-1 to TRBJ1-1; no definite D call. CDR3 length equals 18 residues. The V and J ends lost 3 bases and 0 bases respectively, with 20 bases between them. Germline CDR1 is LGHDT and CDR2 is YNNKEL (reference sequence). In DNA form, the CDR3 reads TGTGCCAGCAGCCACTCCTCCCTCATTCATCGACTGAACACTGAAGCTTTCTTT. Translation gives CASSHSSLIHRLNTEAFF.

This clonotype has only a few counts. The chain is built from TRBV10-3 and TRBJ2-4; 7 bases map to TRBD2. The ends lost 3 bases at V and 5 bases at J; junction bases unmatched: 10. Per germline, CDR1 ENHRY and CDR2 SYGVKD. The CDR3 length is 16 residues. CDR3 coding DNA: TGTGCCATCAGTGATGGGACCCTAGCGGTTGAAAACATTCAGTACTTC. Encoded protein: CAISDGTLAVENIQYF.

This clonotype was counted many times. The V call is TRBV4-2, the J call TRBJ1-1, with D maybe TRBD1 (5 bases). V was shortened by 4 bases and J by 3 bases, with 18 bases between the two germline ends. The CDR3 totals 16 residues. Germline CDR1 reads LGHNA; CDR2 reads YNFKEQ. CDR3 DNA: TGTGCCAGCAGCCCACATACCGGGACGGGGGACACTGAAGCTTTCTTT. It is translated as CASSPHTGTGDTEAFF.

This clonotype was counted at least ten times. The chain has TRBV11-2 and TRBJ1-2, with D uncertain. This CDR3 region has 13 residues. V dropped 1 base and J dropped 3 bases, with 6 bases sitting between them. Germline V lookup: CDR1 SGHAT, CDR2 FQNNGV. The chain's CDR3 is CASSLGTYYGYTF. Written as DNA, the CDR3 is TGTGCCAGCAGCTTAGGGACGTACTATGGCTACACCTTC.

This clonotype was observed many times. V usage is TRBV20-1 and J usage is TRBJ1-5; D uncertain. V was pared by 1 base and J by 2 bases, with 6 bases between. Germline assignment: CDR1 DFQATT and CDR2 SNEGSKA (reference sequence). The CDR3 is 13 residues long. The CDR3 DNA follows: TGCAGTGCTAGAGTGGAGGGCAATCAGCCCCAGCATTTT. As protein: CSARVEGNQPQHF.